What follows is one T cell receptor (beta chain) and its context. Being one base from a much bigger clone, this may be a read error. The V gene lost 3 bases and the J gene lost 6 bases, with 16 bases spanning the gap. This CDR3 is 15 amino acids long. The germline CDR1 and CDR2 sequences are MNHNS and SASEGT. This specimen comes from a study of CDR3 diversity in severe acne. TCRdb fed the PCR reads into MiXCR, producing one record per CDR3 protein. The sample yields 97,000 or so distinct CDR3 sequences, more than 45% seen once. The clonotype was recovered from a male donor with acne. The rearrangement joins TRBV6-1 to TRBJ2-3; tentative D call: TRBD1 (5 bases). The sample consisted of blood. This CDR3 is CASSDANLPGDTQYF. For the CDR3, the DNA is TGTGCCAGCAGTGACGCTAATCTACCAGGGGATACGCAGTATTTT.